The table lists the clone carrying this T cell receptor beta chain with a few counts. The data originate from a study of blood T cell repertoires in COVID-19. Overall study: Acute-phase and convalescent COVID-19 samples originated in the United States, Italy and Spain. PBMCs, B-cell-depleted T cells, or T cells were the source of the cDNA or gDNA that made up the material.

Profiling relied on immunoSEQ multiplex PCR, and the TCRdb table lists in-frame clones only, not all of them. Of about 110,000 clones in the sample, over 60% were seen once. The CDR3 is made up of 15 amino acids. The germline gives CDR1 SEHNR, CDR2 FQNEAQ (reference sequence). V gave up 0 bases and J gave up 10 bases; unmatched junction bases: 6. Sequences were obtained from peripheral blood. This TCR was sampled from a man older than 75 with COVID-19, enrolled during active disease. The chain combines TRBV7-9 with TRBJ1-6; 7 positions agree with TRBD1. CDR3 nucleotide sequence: TGTGCCAGCAGCTTAGCCTCAGGGGGGCGGTCACCCCTCCACTTT. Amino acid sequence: CASSLASGGRSPLHF. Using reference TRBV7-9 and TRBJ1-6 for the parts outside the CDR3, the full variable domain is DTGVSQNPRHKITKRGQNVTFRCDPISEHNRLYWYRQTLGQGPEFLTYFQNEAQLEKSRLLSDRFSAERPKGSFSTLEIQRTEQGDSAMYLCASSLASGGRSPLHFGNGTRLTVT.